A single sample is the source of the 30 T cell receptor beta chains below, sequenced in a study of beta chain features in type 1 diabetes. Reverse transcription of all isolated RNA meant that expressed TCRB transcripts were sequenced. The data were produced by immunoSEQ multiplex PCR, yet TCRdb's version contains in-frame clones alone and is incomplete. This table has just over 150,000 clones, 11% appearing once. Sequenced material: central memory CD4+ T cells from blood. The receptors come from a man younger than 35 in good health.

The J gene is TRBJ2-3, the V gene TRBV7-2, with 10 bases that match TRBD2. The germline V gene encodes CDR1 SGHTA and CDR2 FQGNSA. This CDR3 contains 14 residues. V dropped 2 bases and J dropped 6; count of bases not matched to a gene: 2. CDR3 protein: CASSLLAGVDTQYF. The CDR3 DNA reads TGTGCCAGCAGCTTACTAGCGGGAGTCGATACGCAGTATTTT.

The chain uses TRBV6-6 and TRBJ1-2; 9 bases fit TRBD1. Germline-derived CDR1 and CDR2 are MNHNY and SVGAGI (reference sequence). V was clipped by 2 bases and J by 9 bases; unmatched bases: 7. CDR3 length: 14 residues. The CDR3 region is CASSYPRDRVSYTF. The CDR3 nucleotides read TGTGCCAGCAGTTACCCCCGGGACAGGGTTAGCTACACCTTC.

Notes on this clone: At one end the junction does not follow the germline gene, possibly because of a read error. The chain is built from TRBV28 and TRBJ1-1; D gene ambiguous. Germline V lookup: CDR1 MDHEN, CDR2 SYDVKM. The CDR3 spans 15 residues. Written as DNA, the CDR3 is TGTGCCATCAGTTTACCCCGCGGAGGGAGCACTGAAGCTTTCTTT. Protein: CAISLPRGGSTEAFF.

In this sample, this clone turned up once. The genes are TRBV29-1 and TRBJ2-5; unclear D gene. The J call may be in error: the DNA end matches TRBJ2-7 better. This CDR3 region has 10 residues. Germline V lookup: CDR1 SQVTM, CDR2 ANQGSEA. The CDR3 is CSVATYEQYF. CDR3 in DNA: TGCAGCGTTGCAACCTACGAGCAGTACTTC.

This clone showed up just a few times. CDR3 nucleotide sequence: TGTGCCAGCAGCTTAGAACAGTCCGCTTCCTACAATGAGCAGTTCTTC. Its protein product is CASSLEQSASYNEQFF. The V and J genes are TRBV11-2 and TRBJ2-1; no definite D call. Germline values: CDR1 SGHAT, CDR2 FQNNGV. V lost 0 bases and J 1 base, leaving 10 bases between the germline ends. This CDR3 region has 16 residues.

Only a few counts were recorded for this clone. The rearrangement joins TRBV2 to TRBJ1-4; D remains unclear. V lost 6 bases and J 0 bases, leaving 11 bases between the germline ends. The CDR3 totals 15 residues. Per germline, CDR1 SNHLY and CDR2 FYNNEI. The CDR3 region has the DNA TGTGCCAGCAGAAGGTCGGGCGCAACTAATGAAAAACTGTTTTTT. Residues: CASRRSGATNEKLFF.

This clone was detected ten times or more. The rearrangement uses TRBV4-2 and TRBJ2-2; 8 bases are a match to TRBD2. CDR3 length equals 15 residues. J gave up 5 bases and V 4 bases, and 6 bases lay outside the gene matches. Germline assignment: CDR1 LGHNA and CDR2 YNFKEQ. CDR3: CASSPSPGGTGELFF. DNA for the CDR3: TGTGCCAGCAGCCCGAGTCCGGGAGGGACCGGGGAGCTGTTTTTT.

This clone was detected a few times. The V gene is TRBV9, the J gene TRBJ1-4; D is possibly TRBD1 (5 bases). Germline V lookup: CDR1 SGDLS, CDR2 YYNGEE. Trimming stripped 3 bases from V and 3 bases from J, with 12 bases between. The CDR3 sequence is 15 residues long. CDR3 sequence (DNA): TGTGCCAGCAGCGCCGACGTGGGGGCTAATGAAAAACTGTTTTTT. It codes for CASSADVGANEKLFF.

This clone has just a few counts. This specimen includes other DNA sequences encoding the same CDR3. V and J are TRBV5-1 and TRBJ1-5; D remains unclear. CDR1 is SGHRS and CDR2 is YFSETQ in the germline V gene. The CDR3 consists of 13 residues. V lost 2 bases, J lost 5 bases, and 8 bases lay in between. The CDR3 here is CASSLDTDQPQHF. In nucleotides, the CDR3 is TGCGCCAGCAGCTTAGATACAGATCAGCCCCAGCATTTT. Looking up the rest from reference TRBV5-1 and TRBJ1-5 gives the full variable domain: KAGVTQTPRYLIKTRGQQVTLSCSPISGHRSVSWYQQTPGQGLQFLFEYFSETQRNKGNFPGRFSGRQFSNSRSEMNVSTLELGDSALYLCASSLDTDQPQHFGDGTRLSIL.

This clone has only a few counts. The chain uses TRBV2 and TRBJ1-5, with a tentative D call TRBD1 (6 bases). The CDR3 contains 15 residues. Germline values: CDR1 SNHLY, CDR2 FYNNEI. Between the trimmed V and J ends, which lost 4 bases and 1 base, there was a span of 11 bases. CDR3 nucleotide sequence: TGTGCCAGCAGTGTGGGCAGGGGAAGCAATCAGCCCCAGCATTTT. As protein: CASSVGRGSNQPQHF.

The chain links TRBV9 to TRBJ1-5; a weak D match, TRBD1 (5 bases). V was pared by 0 bases and J by 7 bases, with 14 bases between. There are 15 residues in the CDR3. CDR1 SGDLS and CDR2 YYNGEE come from the germline V gene. As DNA, the CDR3 is TGTGCCAGCAGCGTAGACGGGGGGTATGTACAGCCCCAGCATTTT. Translating it yields CASSVDGGYVQPQHF.

Many counts were recorded for this clone. One end of the junction does not line up with germline, which may come from a read error. Within the sample, other DNA sequences also encode this same CDR3. J is TRBJ2-7 and V is TRBV7-7; D call uncertain. The germline gives CDR1 SSHAT, CDR2 FNYEAQ (reference sequence). This CDR3 is built from 13 residues. In DNA, the CDR3 is TGTGCTAGCAGCTTAGGTTCCGGCTACGAGCAGTACTTC. This translates into CASSLGSGYEQYF.

J is TRBJ1-2 and V is TRBV9, with 8 positions matching TRBD1. This CDR3 contains 14 residues. Trimming took 0 bases from V and 4 from J; bases not matched to a gene: 2. Looked up from germline, CDR1 is SGDLS and CDR2 is YYNGEE. The CDR3, as DNA: TGTGCCAGCAGCGTAGGAACAGGGGGCTATGGCTACACCTTC. Translated, it gives CASSVGTGGYGYTF. The variable domain in full, completed from reference TRBV9 and TRBJ1-2, reads DSGVTQTPKHLITATGQRVTLRCSPRSGDLSVYWYQQSLDQGLQFLIQYYNGEERAKGNILERFSAQQFPDLHSELNLSSLELGDSALYFCASSVGTGGYGYTFGSGTRLTVV.

This clone was seen a few times. This rearrangement joins TRBV7-9 to TRBJ2-7, with D unresolved. This CDR3 comprises 12 residues. Trimming left V 8 bases short and J 2 bases short, with 10 bases between. Germline-derived CDR1 and CDR2 are SEHNR and FQNEAQ (reference sequence). The CDR3 loop is CASGTTTYEQYF. CDR3 coding DNA: TGTGCCAGCGGTACTACCACCTACGAGCAGTACTTC.

The table lists this clone with many counts. The chain has TRBV14 and TRBJ2-1; 9 nucleotides align to TRBD1. Trimming at V came to 4 bases and at J to 6 bases, leaving 10 bases not matched to a gene. The CDR3 is 16 residues long. Germline CDR1 and CDR2: SGHDN and FVKESK. The chain's CDR3 is CASSRVRDRELNEQFF. In nucleotides, the CDR3 is TGTGCCAGCAGCCGTGTCCGGGACAGGGAACTCAATGAGCAGTTCTTC.

This clone was observed a few times. The chain links TRBV7-3 to TRBJ2-6; no clear D gene. Trimming stripped 7 bases from V and 0 bases from J, with 7 bases between. The CDR3 is 14 residues long. Germline V CDR1 and CDR2: SGHTA, FQGTGA. The CDR3 protein is CASTRSSGANVLTF. The CDR3 nucleotides read TGTGCCAGCACCAGGAGCTCTGGGGCCAACGTCCTGACTTTC.

The chain recombines TRBV9 with TRBJ1-6; a weak D match, TRBD1 (5 bases). Trimming pared 2 bases from V and 7 bases from J, leaving 10 bases between. Germline-derived CDR1 and CDR2 are SGDLS and YYNGEE. This CDR3 has 14 residues. The CDR3 loop reads CASSVEGWNSPLHF. CDR3 nucleotides: TGTGCCAGCAGCGTGGAGGGGTGGAATTCACCCCTCCACTTT.

This clone was observed a few times. The chain links TRBV5-4 to TRBJ2-3; D not resolved. The V end was cut by 6 bases, the J end by 0 bases, with 11 bases between. CDR1 and CDR2 from the germline V gene are SGHNT and YYREEE (reference sequence). CDR3 length: 14 amino acids. The CDR3 here is CASKNERSTDTQYF. CDR3 nucleotides: TGTGCCAGCAAAAACGAGCGAAGCACAGATACGCAGTATTTT. Looking up the rest from reference TRBV5-4 and TRBJ2-3 gives the full variable domain: ETGVTQSPTHLIKTRGQQVTLRCSSQSGHNTVSWYQQALGQGPQFIFQYYREEENGRGNFPPRFSGLQFPNYSSELNVNALELDDSALYLCASKNERSTDTQYFGPGTRLTVL.

Of note for this clone: This sample includes further DNA sequences coding for the same CDR3. This chain joins TRBV6-5 and TRBJ2-7, with D perhaps matching TRBD2 (5 bases). Germline V gene data show CDR1 as MNHEY and CDR2 as SVGAGI. Trimming cost V 5 bases and J 2 bases, with 7 bases left between them. CDR3 length equals 12 residues. CDR3: CASSRGAYEQYF. The DNA of the CDR3 is TGTGCCAGCAGTCGGGGAGCCTACGAGCAGTACTTC.

This clone appeared a few times. V is TRBV30 and J is TRBJ1-1; 9 bases are shared with TRBD1. V gave up 6 bases and J gave up 4 bases; unmatched junction bases: 12. Germline values: CDR1 GTSNPN, CDR2 SVGIG (reference sequence). The length of the CDR3 is 15 residues. CDR3 sequence reads: CACPGTGKKGTEAFF. The CDR3 DNA sequence: TGTGCCTGCCCCGGGACAGGGAAAAAGGGCACTGAAGCTTTCTTT.

The chain's CDR3 is CASTRDSNTDTQYF. The CDR3 DNA reads as TGTGCCAGCACGCGTGACAGCAATACAGATACGCAGTATTTT. This chain uses TRBV6-5 with TRBJ2-3; possible D gene TRBD1, 5 bases. The CDR3 spans 14 residues. CDR1 and CDR2 from the germline V gene are MNHEY and SVGAGI. The V end was cut by 7 bases, the J end by 3 bases, with 14 bases between.

This clone was counted at least ten times. This chain joins TRBV28 and TRBJ2-3, with TRBD1 matching over 8 bases. After removal of 5 bases from V and 0 bases from J, the junction contained 7 bases not matched to a gene. The CDR3 sequence is 16 residues long. Germline values: CDR1 MDHEN, CDR2 SYDVKM. CDR3 sequence reads: CASSPVDRGSTDTQYF. In nucleotides, the CDR3 is TGTGCCAGCAGTCCAGTAGACAGGGGAAGCACAGATACGCAGTATTTT.

This clone was seen only a few times. V and J are TRBV9 and TRBJ2-7, with 10 positions matching TRBD2. Germline CDR1 reads SGDLS; CDR2 reads YYNGEE. V shed 0 bases and J 3 bases; nucleotides not matched to a gene: 6. CDR3 size: 16 residues. The CDR3 DNA sequence: TGTGCCAGCAGCGTAGGAGTTACTAGCGGGGTCTACGAGCAGTACTTC. This translates into CASSVGVTSGVYEQYF.

This clone was seen more than once but under ten times. The chain uses TRBV29-1 and TRBJ1-5; 7 bases match TRBD1. V lost 5 bases to trimming and J lost 10 bases; unmatched junction nucleotides: 14. Per germline, CDR1 SQVTM and CDR2 ANQGSEA. The CDR3 has 14 amino acids. The CDR3, as DNA: TGCAGCGTTCGAACGGGACAGTCGAAAGCCCCCCAGCATTTT. Residues: CSVRTGQSKAPQHF.

This clone was detected a few times. Additional DNA sequences in this sample encode the identical CDR3. The chain is built from TRBV20-1 and TRBJ2-3, with unresolved D. Germline V gives CDR1 DFQATT, CDR2 SNEGSKA (reference sequence). The CDR3 totals 11 residues. Trimming stripped 6 bases from V and 6 bases from J, with 10 bases between. CDR3 in DNA: TGCAGTGCCCCAAGAGGCGATACGCAGTATTTT. Encoded protein: CSAPRGDTQYF.

This clone was detected a few times. The V call is TRBV5-6, the J call TRBJ1-2, with unresolved D. CDR3 size: 15 residues. Trimming removed 0 bases at V and 3 bases at J, with 12 bases between. Germline CDR1 SGHDT, CDR2 YYEEEE. The chain's CDR3 is CASSLAGRVDYGYTF. In DNA form, the CDR3 reads TGTGCCAGCAGCTTGGCCGGCCGAGTGGACTATGGCTACACCTTC.

The chain has TRBV19 and TRBJ1-1; D unclear. The germline gives CDR1 LNHDA, CDR2 SQIVND (reference sequence). Trimming left V 1 base short and J 2 bases short, with 8 bases between. CDR3 length: 14 residues. The CDR3 here is CASSIAQKNTEAFF. The DNA of the CDR3 is TGTGCCAGTAGTATAGCACAGAAAAACACTGAAGCTTTCTTT.

This chain links TRBV14 with TRBJ1-1; D possibly corresponds to TRBD1 (5 bases). Deletions cut 4 bases from V and 4 bases from J, with 16 bases between. The CDR3 totals 15 residues. Per germline, CDR1 SGHDN and CDR2 FVKESK. The CDR3 here is CASSRIRPQGTEAFF. CDR3 nucleotide sequence: TGTGCCAGCAGCCGAATCCGGCCCCAGGGCACTGAAGCTTTCTTT.

This clone was seen only a few times. This chain uses TRBV14 with TRBJ2-3; 10 nucleotides match TRBD2. This CDR3 is built from 16 residues. CDR1 is SGHDN and CDR2 is FVKESK in the germline V gene. Losses at the gene ends were 3 bases for V and 7 bases for J; bases not matched to a gene: 10. CDR3 bases: TGTGCCAGCAGCCAGGATGGAGCGGGAGGGAGGAATACGCAGTATTTT. Protein product: CASSQDGAGGRNTQYF. Variable domain in full (rest from reference TRBV14 and TRBJ2-3): EAGVTQFPSHSVIEKGQTVTLRCDPISGHDNLYWYRRVMGKEIKFLLHFVKESKQDESGMPNNRFLAERTGGTYSTLKVQPAELEDSGVYFCASSQDGAGGRNTQYFGPGTRLTVL.

CDR3 sequence (DNA): TGCAGCGTTGTCCAGGCCGGGGGACAAGAGACCCAGTACTTC. Protein product: CSVVQAGGQETQYF. This sequence joins TRBV29-1 and TRBJ2-5; a possible D gene is TRBD2 (6 bases). This CDR3 has 14 amino acids. Trimming took 4 bases from V and 2 from J, leaving 14 bases between them. The germline V gene has CDR1 SQVTM and CDR2 ANQGSEA. The full variable domain, rest sourced from reference TRBV29-1 and TRBJ2-5, is SAVISQKPSRDICQRGTSLTIQCQVDSQVTMMFWYRQQPGQSLTLIATANQGSEATYESGFVIDKFPISRPNLTFSTLTVSNMSPEDSSIYLCSVVQAGGQETQYFGPGTRLLVL.